The next 30 T cell receptor beta chains were all read from a single sample in a study of shared clonotypes between healthy human individuals (dated by TCRdb to the early 2020s). The library was obtained by the immunoSEQ multiplex PCR assay. The source is immuneACCESS, and TCRdb retained only in-frame sequences with V and J called. Part of the clones is not carried over; for the studies checked, unresolved V genes explain less than half of this, and the remainder is unexplained. The table for this sample lists millions of clones; 85% to 95% of them were counted only once. The ten largest make up 0.1% to 0.15% of the sample. Sequencing was carried out using naive CD4+ T cells sorted from blood. Explained via the paper, the cell subset or site label denotes: CD45RA+ positively selected. Every receptor here comes from a man younger than 35 in good health.

The chain has TRBV18 and TRBJ2-7; 11 nucleotides line up with TRBD1. This CDR3 has 15 amino acids. The germline V gene has CDR1 KGHSH and CDR2 LQKENI. After removal of 3 bases from V and 3 bases from J, the junction contained 4 bases not matched to a gene. This chain's CDR3 is CASSPLGTGGYEQYF. CDR3 nucleotide sequence: TGTGCCAGCTCACCTCTAGGGACAGGGGGCTACGAGCAGTACTTC. Together with reference TRBV18 and TRBJ2-7, the CDR3 gives the full variable domain: NAGVMQNPRHLVRRRGQEARLRCSPMKGHSHVYWYRQLPEEGLKFMVYLQKENIIDESGMPKERFSAEFPKEGPSILRIQQVVRGDSAAYFCASSPLGTGGYEQYFGPGTRLTVT.

The chain joins TRBV11-2 to TRBJ1-1; tentative D call: TRBD1 (5 bases). Germline lookup yields CDR1 SGHAT and CDR2 FQNNGV. Trimming took 5 bases from V and 0 from J, leaving 13 bases between them. The CDR3 runs 15 residues. The CDR3 reads CASSPGGVMNTEAFF. In DNA, the CDR3 is TGTGCCAGCAGCCCGGGAGGGGTTATGAACACTGAAGCTTTCTTT.

This chain joins TRBV25-1 and TRBJ1-2; D is perhaps TRBD1 (5 bases). In germline, CDR1 is MGHDK, CDR2 SYGVNS. The CDR3 consists of 17 residues. Trimming took 3 bases from V and 5 from J, leaving 22 bases between them. This CDR3 reads CASSDGGASSFPYGYTF. The CDR3 bases are TGTGCCAGCAGTGACGGGGGAGCCTCATCATTCCCTTATGGCTACACCTTC.

The rearrangement joins TRBV27 to TRBJ1-6; D not certain. The CDR3 covers 14 residues. Germline-derived CDR1 and CDR2 are MNHEY and SMNVEV (reference sequence). Trimming removed 6 bases from V and 3 bases from J, with 9 bases in between. The chain's CDR3 is CASRTTDYNSPLHF. The CDR3 DNA reads as TGTGCCAGCAGGACCACAGACTATAATTCACCCCTCCACTTT.

The rearrangement links TRBV23-1 to TRBJ2-3; TRBD2 might be the D (6 bases). TRBV23-1 is designated an ORF whose function remains uncertain. This CDR3 is 17 amino acids long. The V end lost 1 base, the J end lost 7 bases, and 21 bases lay between the germline ends. CDR3 amino acids: CASSQWGTSCDRNTQYF. The CDR3 nucleotides are TGCGCCAGCAGTCAATGGGGAACTAGCTGCGATAGGAATACGCAGTATTTT.

As regards this clone: Within the sample, other DNA sequences also encode this same CDR3. The chain carries TRBV5-1 and TRBJ2-7; tentatively, D is TRBD2 (5 bases). V was cut by 0 bases and J by 5 bases, with 12 bases left in between. The CDR3 runs to 14 residues. CDR1 and CDR2 from the germline V gene are SGHRS and YFSETQ. The CDR3 bases are TGCGCCAGCAGCTTGGTCCTAGCCGGAAACGAGCAGTACTTC. It is translated as CASSLVLAGNEQYF.

A word on this clone: Other DNA sequences in this sample translate to the same CDR3. The chain is built from TRBV18 and TRBJ1-5; D may be TRBD1 (5 bases). The CDR3 spans 14 residues. CDR1 is KGHSH, CDR2 LQKENI, per germline. V lost 3 bases and J 3 bases, leaving 9 bases between the germline ends. CDR3 in DNA: TGTGCCAGCTCACCTCCAGGGACCAATCAGCCCCAGCATTTT. Translation: CASSPPGTNQPQHF. The whole variable domain, remainder taken from reference TRBV18 and TRBJ1-5, is NAGVMQNPRHLVRRRGQEARLRCSPMKGHSHVYWYRQLPEEGLKFMVYLQKENIIDESGMPKERFSAEFPKEGPSILRIQQVVRGDSAAYFCASSPPGTNQPQHFGDGTRLSIL.

The chain joins TRBV9 to TRBJ1-4; unclear D gene. With 1 base removed from V and 10 bases from J, the gap between germline ends came to 14 bases. This CDR3 region has 14 residues. The germline V gene encodes CDR1 SGDLS and CDR2 YYNGEE. The CDR3 coding sequence is TGTGCCAGCAGCGTATCAGGATCTGAGGGAAAACTGTTTTTT. This translates into CASSVSGSEGKLFF.

The J gene is TRBJ2-7, the V gene TRBV7-2; D is undetermined. Trimming removed 1 base at V and 6 bases at J, with 16 bases between. The CDR3 has 15 amino acids. The germline CDR1 and CDR2 sequences are SGHTA and FQGNSA. DNA for the CDR3: TGTGCCAGCAGCTTAGACCGTCCGACACCCCGCGAGCAGTACTTC. Its protein is CASSLDRPTPREQYF.

The chain joins TRBV5-6 to TRBJ1-5; 9 bases agree with TRBD1. Germline V CDR1 and CDR2: SGHDT, YYEEEE. The trim removed 0 bases at V and 2 bases at J, leaving 6 bases unmatched. The CDR3 is made up of 17 amino acids. The CDR3: CASSLDRGQKGNQPQHF. CDR3 coding DNA: TGTGCCAGCAGCTTGGACAGGGGGCAAAAAGGCAATCAGCCCCAGCATTTT. The full variable domain, in which reference TRBV5-6 and TRBJ1-5 provide the parts outside the CDR3, is DAGVTQSPTHLIKTRGQQVTLRCSPKSGHDTVSWYQQALGQGPQFIFQYYEEEERQRGNFPDRFSGHQFPNYSSELNVNALLLGDSALYLCASSLDRGQKGNQPQHFGDGTRLSIL.

This clone was counted only a few times. This chain links TRBV5-5 with TRBJ1-5; TRBD1 is a possible D gene (5 bases). Deletions cut 2 bases from V and 7 bases from J, with 13 bases between. Germline CDR1 reads SGHKS; CDR2 reads YYEKEE (reference sequence). The CDR3 is 14 residues long. The CDR3 region is CASSLEGHGQPQHF. The CDR3 nucleotides read TGTGCCAGCAGCTTAGAGGGGCATGGCCAGCCCCAGCATTTT.

Points on this clone: Other DNA sequences in the sample encode the same CDR3. The chain is built from TRBV6-1 and TRBJ2-3; tentative D call: TRBD1 (6 bases). Germline-derived CDR1 and CDR2 are MNHNS and SASEGT. There are 15 residues in the CDR3. V was pared by 4 bases and J by 0 bases, with 11 bases between. DNA for the CDR3: TGTGCCAGCAGTGTCGCAGGGGCTAGCACAGATACGCAGTATTTT. It is translated as CASSVAGASTDTQYF.

The table lists this clone with a count of one. The V gene is TRBV6-6, the J gene TRBJ1-2, with a tentative D call TRBD1 (5 bases). The CDR3 contains 15 residues. V dropped 7 bases and J dropped 1 base, with 16 bases sitting between them. Germline CDR1 MNHNY, CDR2 SVGAGI (reference sequence). This CDR3 reads CASMSRIDSNYGYTF. CDR3 nucleotides: TGTGCCAGCATGAGTAGGATTGACAGTAACTATGGCTACACCTTC.

The rearrangement links TRBV4-1 to TRBJ2-3; D unclear. Between the trimmed V and J ends, which lost 1 base and 6 bases, there was a span of 14 bases. CDR3 size: 15 residues. Germline assignment: CDR1 MGHRA and CDR2 YSYEKL. In DNA form, the CDR3 reads TGCGCCAGCAGCCAAGTCGGGTCCCGAATGGATACGCAGTATTTT. It yields the protein CASSQVGSRMDTQYF.

This sequence joins TRBV6-9 and TRBJ2-7, with D tentatively TRBD2 (5 bases). This CDR3 comprises 15 residues. The germline V and J ends were trimmed by 5 bases and 2 bases, with 16 bases remaining between them. Germline V CDR1 and CDR2: MNHGY, SVAAGI. The CDR3 sequence: CASSPDGLTTYEQYF. In nucleotides, the CDR3 is TGTGCCAGCAGTCCGGATGGACTTACCACCTACGAGCAGTACTTC.

The chain employs TRBV2 and TRBJ1-2, with 11 bases that match TRBD1. Germline V gene lookup returns CDR1 SNHLY and CDR2 FYNNEI. The CDR3 is 15 residues long. V dropped 6 bases and J dropped 6; count of bases not matched to a gene: 9. CDR3 nucleotide sequence: TGTGCCAGCAGGGAACCGGACAGGGGGCCGAATGGCTACACCTTC. As protein: CASREPDRGPNGYTF. Full variable domain (missing parts from reference TRBV2 and TRBJ1-2): EPEVTQTPSHQVTQMGQEVILRCVPISNHLYFYWYRQILGQKVEFLVSFYNNEISEKSEIFDDQFSVERPDGSNFTLKIRSTKLEDSAMYFCASREPDRGPNGYTFGSGTRLTVV.

The rearrangement joins TRBV19 to TRBJ2-5; D may be TRBD2 (5 bases). The CDR3 loop spans 15 amino acids. In germline, CDR1 is LNHDA, CDR2 SQIVND (reference sequence). The V end was cut by 10 bases, the J end by 5 bases, with 23 bases between. This chain's CDR3 is CATANGESSRETQYF. The CDR3 DNA reads TGTGCCACCGCCAATGGGGAGTCGTCCCGGGAGACCCAGTACTTC.

The chain recombines TRBV2 with TRBJ1-1, with TRBD1 as a possible D gene (6 bases). This CDR3 contains 11 residues. In germline, CDR1 is SNHLY, CDR2 FYNNEI. V was shortened by 10 bases and J by 1 base, with 7 bases between the two germline ends. CDR3 in DNA: TGTGCCATAGGGGGGAACACTGAAGCTTTCTTT. Amino acid sequence: CAIGGNTEAFF.

This clone has just one count. This chain links TRBV11-2 with TRBJ2-3, with TRBD1 matching over 7 bases. The CDR3 has 14 residues. V was clipped by 5 bases and J by 2 bases; unmatched bases: 4. Germline V gene lookup returns CDR1 SGHAT and CDR2 FQNNGV. The CDR3 is CASSMGQTTDTQYF. Here the CDR3 DNA reads TGTGCCAGCAGCATGGGACAGACCACAGATACGCAGTATTTT.

The count of this clone is one. This chain connects TRBV5-1 to TRBJ1-1; D not resolved. V was trimmed by 2 bases and J by 7 bases, leaving 12 bases between them. CDR1 is SGHRS and CDR2 is YFSETQ in the germline V gene. The CDR3 totals 13 residues. CDR3 in DNA: TGCGCCAGCAGCTTCAAGGCAGATCTTGAAGCTTTCTTT. It is translated as CASSFKADLEAFF.

Turning to this clone: The same CDR3 arises from other DNA sequences in this sample as well. V usage is TRBV30 and J usage is TRBJ2-6, with D hard to call. Germline CDR1 is GTSNPN and CDR2 is SVGIG (reference sequence). The V end was cut by 0 bases, the J end by 2 bases, with 2 bases between. The CDR3 contains 13 residues. The CDR3 nucleotides read TGTGCCTGGAGTGTAACTGGGGCCAACGTCCTGACTTTC. This codes for CAWSVTGANVLTF.

The chain is built from TRBV7-2 and TRBJ2-6, with D possibly being TRBD2 (5 bases). V lost 1 base and J lost 2, with 9 bases in between. There are 16 residues in the CDR3. Germline lookup yields CDR1 SGHTA and CDR2 FQGNSA. CDR3 sequence reads: CASSLVGETGANVLTF. The CDR3 region has the DNA TGTGCCAGCAGCTTAGTTGGGGAGACTGGGGCCAACGTCCTGACTTTC.

Here the CDR3 reads CASSYGGDRSLRQYF. For the CDR3, the DNA is TGTGCCAGCAGTTACGGGGGGGACAGATCTTTACGGCAGTACTTC. The rearrangement links TRBV6-6 to TRBJ2-7; D assignment may be TRBD1 or TRBD2 (7 bases each). This CDR3 region has 15 residues. V gave up 2 bases and J gave up 9 bases, with 20 bases separating them. Germline CDR1 is MNHNY and CDR2 is SVGAGI (reference sequence).

V and J are TRBV5-5 and TRBJ1-2; tentative D call: TRBD1 (6 bases). The CDR3 covers 14 residues. V was trimmed by 4 bases and J by 8 bases, leaving 18 bases between them. Germline CDR1 is SGHKS and CDR2 is YYEKEE (reference sequence). CDR3 nucleotide sequence: TGTGCCAGCAGCATGGGACATTCAACAGGAGGCTACACCTTC. Residues: CASSMGHSTGGYTF.

This rearrangement joins TRBV28 to TRBJ2-3; possible D gene TRBD2, 6 bases. The CDR3 is 14 residues long. The V end was cut by 4 bases, the J end by 6 bases, with 14 bases between. The V gene's germline CDR1 is MDHEN and CDR2 SYDVKM. The CDR3 region has the DNA TGTGCCAGCAGTTCGGGGGTCACAGTGGATACGCAGTATTTT. It yields the protein CASSSGVTVDTQYF. Complete variable domain (other parts from reference TRBV28 and TRBJ2-3): DVKVTQSSRYLVKRTGEKVFLECVQDMDHENMFWYRQDPGLGLRLIYFSYDVKMKEKGDIPEGYSVSREKKERFSLILESASTNQTSMYLCASSSGVTVDTQYFGPGTRLTVL.

This chain links TRBV7-9 with TRBJ2-7, with TRBD2 matching over 13 bases. The CDR3 spans 15 residues. After removal of 6 bases from V and 7 bases from J, the junction contained 9 bases not matched to a gene. Germline-derived CDR1 and CDR2 are SEHNR and FQNEAQ (reference sequence). CDR3 in DNA: TGTGCCAGCAGTTCCGGACTAGCGGGAGTTGAGGAGCAGTACTTC. The encoded protein is CASSSGLAGVEEQYF.

V gene TRBV5-1 combines with J gene TRBJ1-2, with TRBD1 matching over 7 bases. The CDR3 extends over 15 amino acids. In germline, CDR1 is SGHRS, CDR2 YFSETQ. V trimming: 2 bases; J trimming: 2 bases; junction bases outside the gene matches: 6. CDR3 sequence: CASSFIGTANYGYTF. Here the CDR3 DNA reads TGCGCCAGCAGCTTCATTGGGACAGCCAACTATGGCTACACCTTC.

This rearrangement joins TRBV14 to TRBJ1-1; TRBD1 aligns across 7 bases. The CDR3 is 17 residues long. The V and J ends lost 2 bases and 0 bases, in that order; junction bases with no gene match: 9. The V gene's germline CDR1 is SGHDN and CDR2 FVKESK. CDR3 residues: CASSQKQGWGMNTEAFF. The CDR3 nucleotides read TGTGCCAGCAGCCAAAAACAGGGGTGGGGCATGAACACTGAAGCTTTCTTT.

V gene TRBV7-8 combines with J gene TRBJ1-2; D not certain. Per germline, CDR1 SGHVS and CDR2 FQNEAQ. The CDR3 runs to 14 residues. V was clipped by 1 base and J by 8 bases, with 14 bases between them. CDR3: CASSLGAEKRGYTF. The DNA for the CDR3 is TGTGCCAGCAGCTTAGGGGCAGAGAAAAGGGGCTACACCTTC.

The chain carries TRBV15 and TRBJ2-7; D possibly corresponds to TRBD1 (5 bases). This CDR3 region has 13 residues. Trimming pared 3 bases from V and 6 bases from J, leaving 12 bases between. CDR1 is LNHNV, CDR2 YYDKDF, per germline (reference sequence). DNA of the CDR3: TGTGCCACCAGCAGTTTCCAGGGCGGCGAGCAGTACTTC. Amino acids: CATSSFQGGEQYF.